This TCR beta chain was documented in a study of shared clonotypes between healthy human individuals. About the research overall: CD4 naive and CD4 memory each took three plates per donor, while CD8 naive took two and CD8 memory one.

The study drew all its donors from Caucasian adults living in Nashville, Tennessee. Investigators divided CD4+ cells into CD45RA+ naive and CD45RA-negative memory subsets. Trimming left V 0 bases short and J 7 bases short, with 15 bases between. The CDR3 sequence is 15 residues long. The germline V gene encodes CDR1 SGHDT and CDR2 YYEEEE. Assay: immunoSEQ multiplex PCR; the TCRdb copy retains only in-frame clones and omits some. The sample lists about 1.5 million clones; nearly 99% were seen once. The sample taken for sequencing was naive CD4+ T cells sorted from blood. Subset defined: CD45RA+ positively selected. The chain links TRBV5-6 to TRBJ2-3; no clear D. This TCR came from a man aged 25-45 years in good health. The CDR3 spells CASSLVIADEHTQYF. CDR3 in DNA: TGTGCCAGCAGCTTGGTGATAGCCGACGAACATACGCAGTATTTT.